This T cell receptor beta chain was obtained from a study of blood T cell repertoires in COVID-19. Overall study: Both acute and convalescent COVID-19 samples were obtained from the United States, Italy and Spain. Sources were T cells, B-cell-depleted T cells, or PBMCs; the material itself was cDNA or gDNA.

The CDR3 is made up of 12 amino acids. Deletions cut 6 bases from V and 4 bases from J, with 7 bases between. In the study's own analysis: Estimation of nucleated cell counts relied on the amplification of reference gene primers. Using immunoSEQ multiplex PCR, the repertoire was profiled, and TCRdb retains in-frame clones only, with some absent. V, J and clone size are taken as reported in that table, and D and trimming were inferred from the DNA itself. The sample has about 380,000 clones; approximately 77% are singletons. The rearrangement links TRBV12-3 or TRBV12-4 to TRBJ1-3, with no clear D. The sequence was obtained from a human donor with acute or convalescent COVID-19. The donor label of this sample is uncertain. The sequencing input was peripheral blood. CDR3 sequence reads: CASRLQGNTIYF. In DNA, the CDR3 is TGTGCCAGCAGGCTCCAGGGAAACACCATATATTTT.